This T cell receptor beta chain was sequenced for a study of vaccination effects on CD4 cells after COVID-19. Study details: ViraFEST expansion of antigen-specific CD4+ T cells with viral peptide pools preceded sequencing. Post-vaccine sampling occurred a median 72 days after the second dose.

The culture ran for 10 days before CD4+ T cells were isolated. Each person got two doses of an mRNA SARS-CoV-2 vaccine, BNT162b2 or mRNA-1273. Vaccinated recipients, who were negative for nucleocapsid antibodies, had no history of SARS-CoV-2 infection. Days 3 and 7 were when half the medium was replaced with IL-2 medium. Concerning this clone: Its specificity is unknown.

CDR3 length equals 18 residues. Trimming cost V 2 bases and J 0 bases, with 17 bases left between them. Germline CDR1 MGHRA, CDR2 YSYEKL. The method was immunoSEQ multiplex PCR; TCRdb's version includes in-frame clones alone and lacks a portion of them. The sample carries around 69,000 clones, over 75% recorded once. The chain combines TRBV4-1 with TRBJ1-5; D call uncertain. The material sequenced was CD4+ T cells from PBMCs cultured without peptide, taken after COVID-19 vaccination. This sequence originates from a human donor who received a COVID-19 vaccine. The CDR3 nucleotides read TGCGCCAGCAGCCAACCGGGAGCCCCGATAGATAGCAATCAGCCCCAGCATTTT. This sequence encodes CASSQPGAPIDSNQPQHF.